One sample yielded the 3 T cell receptor beta chains listed below, sequenced in a study of T cell responses to AZD1222 COVID-19 vaccine. Method: immunoSEQ multiplex PCR; TCRdb's copy keeps in-frame clones and lacks some. The profile covers some 45,000 clones, with less than 95% appearing a single time and approximately 40% taken by the ten largest. The input for sequencing was peripheral blood, taken 28 days after the second AZD1222 dose. These receptors were collected from an adult who received the AZD1222 COVID-19 vaccine.

Written as DNA, the CDR3 is TGTGCCAAGTCGACAGGGTTGGATGATGGCTACACCTTC. Translation: CAKSTGLDDGYTF. The chain couples TRBV24-1 to TRBJ1-2; 7 bases are shared with TRBD1. V dropped 11 bases and J dropped 6; count of bases not matched to a gene: 11. The germline CDR1 and CDR2 sequences are KGHDR and SFDVKD. There are 13 residues in the CDR3.

This chain joins TRBV9 and TRBJ1-3, with D tentatively TRBD1 (6 bases). Germline values: CDR1 SGDLS, CDR2 YYNGEE. Between the trimmed V and J ends, which lost 0 bases and 3 bases, there was a span of 10 bases. The CDR3 is 15 amino acids. In nucleotides, the CDR3 is TGTGCCAGCAGCGTAGCTGAACAGGGTGGAAACACCATATATTTT. Its protein is CASSVAEQGGNTIYF.

The chain has TRBV7-2 and TRBJ2-1, with 10 bases matching TRBD2. This CDR3 has 15 residues. V dropped 4 bases and J dropped 3; count of bases not matched to a gene: 3. Looked up from germline, CDR1 is SGHTA and CDR2 is FQGNSA. The CDR3 sequence is CASSSGLAVYNEQFF. CDR3 sequence (DNA): TGTGCCAGCAGCTCCGGACTAGCGGTCTACAATGAGCAGTTCTTC.